This T cell receptor beta chain came from a study of T cell repertoires in ileal Crohn's disease. Study information: Every patient was operated on for stricturing (about 60%) or penetrating (approximately 40%) complications. Thiopurines (approximately ten) or anti-TNF agents (18) were given postoperatively to about half. General observations from the study: Compared with CD4 T cells, sorted CD8 cells carried more expanded clones. Clonal expansions were more frequent in active smokers than non-smokers at surgery.

The length of the CDR3 is 14 residues. Germline V lookup: CDR1 MDHEN, CDR2 SYDVKM. V shed 6 bases, J shed 1 base, and the junction held 4 bases outside the gene matches. Some clones are missing from TCRdb's copy, which holds only in-frame ones; the method was immunoSEQ multiplex PCR. The data contain 13,000 or so clones, 70% to 90% of them singletons. Points on this clone: Its antigen is still unknown.

The sample taken for sequencing was ileal tissue. The J gene is TRBJ1-2, the V gene TRBV28; TRBD1 matches 8 bases. The sequence derives from an adult with Crohn's disease. CDR3 DNA: TGTGCCAGCAGAGACAGGGGCCATAACTATGGCTACACCTTC. This encodes CASRDRGHNYGYTF.